These 20 T cell receptor beta chains were all obtained from the same sample, sequenced in a study of blood T cell repertoires in COVID-19 (TCRdb year 2020). The library was obtained by the immunoSEQ multiplex PCR assay. The table comes from immuneACCESS by way of TCRdb, which keeps in-frame sequences with V and J called. Part of the clones is missing from these tables; in studies checked, under half for an unresolved V gene and the rest for unknown reasons. In all, the sample holds 300,000 to 350,000 clones, and over 75% of those were seen once. The ten largest clones take up about 5% of the sample. Material: PBMCs or T cells enriched from blood (not recorded which). These receptors originate from a man under 40 who had recovered from COVID-19.

V is TRBV11-2 and J is TRBJ2-7, with D possibly TRBD1 on 5 matching bases. The CDR3 is made up of 13 amino acids. Germline V gene data show CDR1 as SGHAT and CDR2 as FQNNGV. Deletions cut 5 bases from V and 2 bases from J, with 10 bases between. DNA for the CDR3: TGTGCCAGCAGCCCCGACAGTCCCTACGAGCAGTACTTC. Translating it yields CASSPDSPYEQYF.

V and J are TRBV27 and TRBJ1-6; 8 bases fit TRBD1. CDR1 is MNHEY and CDR2 is SMNVEV in the germline V gene (reference sequence). The CDR3 consists of 15 residues. The J segment lost 5 bases and the V segment lost 3 bases, leaving 3 bases of the junction unmatched. CDR3 sequence: CASSFEGQDNSPLHF. Written as DNA, the CDR3 is TGTGCCAGCAGTTTCGAGGGACAGGATAATTCACCCCTCCACTTT.

The chain joins TRBV19 to TRBJ2-5, with D perhaps TRBD1 (6 bases). Per germline, CDR1 LNHDA and CDR2 SQIVND (reference sequence). Between the trimmed V and J ends, which lost 0 bases and 2 bases, there was a span of 10 bases. The CDR3 has 15 amino acids. CDR3 sequence: CASSIDLGQQETQYF. CDR3 coding DNA: TGTGCCAGTAGTATAGATCTCGGACAGCAAGAGACCCAGTACTTC.

Comments on this clone: The same CDR3 arises from other DNA sequences in this sample as well. The chain uses TRBV2 and TRBJ1-5; D remains unclear. This CDR3 contains 13 residues. V was cut by 4 bases and J by 1 base, with 5 bases left in between. The germline V gene has CDR1 SNHLY and CDR2 FYNNEI. The CDR3 region has the DNA TGTGCCAGCAGTGGGGAGAGCAATCAGCCCCAGCATTTT. Protein product: CASSGESNQPQHF.

In nucleotides, the CDR3 is TGTGCCAGCAGCTTAGGCAGGGGGCTGGACTATGGCTACACCTTC. Encoded protein: CASSLGRGLDYGYTF. This chain connects TRBV7-8 to TRBJ1-2; 8 bases map to TRBD1. The CDR3 loop spans 15 amino acids. V shed 1 base and J 3 bases; nucleotides not matched to a gene: 4. In germline, CDR1 is SGHVS, CDR2 FQNEAQ.

Concerning this clone: One end of the junction is discordant with germline, which a read error may explain. The V and J genes are TRBV27 and TRBJ1-6; the match to TRBD1 covers 12 bases. The germline CDR1 and CDR2 sequences are MNHEY and SMNVEV (reference sequence). This CDR3 spans 16 amino acids. CDR3 in DNA: TGTGCCAGCAGGTTATCCCCGGGACAGGGGGCTTCACCCCTCCACTTT. It specifies CASRLSPGQGASPLHF.

The chain is built from TRBV19 and TRBJ2-3, with D possibly TRBD1 on 6 matching bases. The CDR3 loop spans 16 amino acids. The germline V gene has CDR1 LNHDA and CDR2 SQIVND (reference sequence). Deletions cut 8 bases from V and 4 bases from J, with 22 bases between. Here the CDR3 reads CASDPTGPRTADTQYF. The CDR3 DNA reads TGTGCCAGTGACCCGACGGGGCCCCGGACAGCAGATACGCAGTATTTT.

V and J are TRBV7-2 and TRBJ2-7, with D uncertain. The germline CDR1 and CDR2 sequences are SGHTA and FQGNSA. The V and J ends lost 3 bases and 4 bases respectively, with 7 bases between them. The CDR3 contains 12 residues. Here the CDR3 reads CASSFPLYEQYF. The CDR3 DNA follows: TGTGCCAGCAGCTTTCCTCTGTACGAGCAGTACTTC.

V and J are TRBV7-9 and TRBJ2-2; D gene uncertain. This CDR3 has 9 residues. Germline V gene sequence: CDR1 SEHNR, CDR2 FQNEAQ (reference sequence). V was clipped by 5 bases and J by 11 bases, with 3 bases between them. The CDR3 DNA reads as TGTGCCAGCAGCCGTGAGCTGTTTTTT. This sequence encodes CASSRELFF.

This clone was observed a few times. This sequence joins TRBV14 and TRBJ2-7; 12 nucleotides line up with TRBD2. Germline V CDR1 and CDR2: SGHDN, FVKESK. The CDR3 consists of 15 residues. J was trimmed by 6 bases and V by 3 bases; bases with no gene match: 6. The CDR3 loop reads CASSQASGGAGEQYF. CDR3 DNA: TGTGCCAGCAGCCAGGCTAGCGGGGGGGCCGGCGAGCAGTACTTC.

The chain combines TRBV29-1 with TRBJ2-4; a possible D gene is TRBD1 (6 bases). V lost 4 bases and J lost 12, with 13 bases in between. The germline gives CDR1 SQVTM, CDR2 ANQGSEA. The CDR3 covers 11 residues. Here the CDR3 DNA reads TGCAGCGTTGGGGAGCAGGGACATCAGTACTTC. Amino acid sequence: CSVGEQGHQYF.

The chain uses TRBV5-1 and TRBJ2-2; D not resolved. Germline assignment: CDR1 SGHRS and CDR2 YFSETQ. Trimming stripped 4 bases from V and 2 bases from J, with 15 bases between. The CDR3 runs 16 residues. CDR3 sequence (DNA): TGCGCCAGCAGCCCCCTCGGTCAGACAAACACCGGGGAGCTGTTTTTT. It specifies CASSPLGQTNTGELFF.

This clone was seen just once. The rearrangement links TRBV5-1 to TRBJ2-1; D remains unclear. The CDR3 covers 15 residues. V was shortened by 1 base and J by 2 bases, with 10 bases between the two germline ends. The germline CDR1 and CDR2 sequences are SGHRS and YFSETQ. Here the CDR3 DNA reads TGCGCCAGCAGCTTGACACCAGGTGCCTACAATGAGCAGTTCTTC. Protein: CASSLTPGAYNEQFF.

This clone was recorded once. The chain combines TRBV10-1 with TRBJ2-2; 7 bases fit TRBD1. V was pared by 2 bases and J by 6 bases, with 6 bases of the junction left unmatched. This CDR3 comprises 15 residues. Germline assignment: CDR1 WNHNN and CDR2 SYGVQD (reference sequence). The CDR3 region is CASSEQSGGAGELFF. The CDR3 region has the DNA TGCGCCAGCAGTGAGCAGTCAGGGGGTGCCGGGGAGCTGTTTTTT.

This CDR3 reads CASSQRDGTDTQYF. The CDR3 region has the DNA TGTGCCAGCAGCCAGCGGGACGGCACAGATACGCAGTATTTT. V usage is TRBV3-1 (or the pseudogene TRBV3-2) and J usage is TRBJ2-3, with D possibly being TRBD2 (6 bases). Germline loops: CDR1 LGHDT, CDR2 YNNKEL (reference sequence). V was cut by 3 bases and J by 1 base, with 8 bases left in between. This CDR3 is 14 amino acids long.

The CDR3 region has the DNA TGTGCCAGCAGCCAAGAGCTAAGTCAGCCCCAGCATTTT. Translated: CASSQELSQPQHF. The chain uses TRBV3-1 (or the pseudogene TRBV3-2) and TRBJ1-5, with unresolved D. Trimming took 0 bases from V and 6 from J, leaving 6 bases between them. Per germline, CDR1 LGHDT and CDR2 YNNKEL (reference sequence). The CDR3 runs 13 residues.

V is TRBV19 and J is TRBJ2-3; 9 bases match TRBD1. Germline V gives CDR1 LNHDA, CDR2 SQIVND (reference sequence). There are 15 residues in the CDR3. Losses at the gene ends were 10 bases for V and 1 base for J; bases not matched to a gene: 9. The CDR3 DNA follows: TGTGCCACCCTAGAGAGGACAGGGGGCACAGATACGCAGTATTTT. It encodes CATLERTGGTDTQYF.

The chain recombines TRBV3-1 (or the pseudogene TRBV3-2) with TRBJ1-1; D is possibly TRBD1 (6 bases). V was pared by 5 bases and J by 4 bases, with 11 bases between. Germline-derived CDR1 and CDR2 are LGHDT and YNNKEL (reference sequence). This CDR3 contains 13 residues. The CDR3: CASSSGAGTEAFF. The CDR3 DNA is TGTGCCAGCAGCTCAGGGGCAGGCACTGAAGCTTTCTTT.

CDR3 coding DNA: TGCGCCAGCAGCTTGGACAGTGGCTCGAGAGGCTACACCTTC. Translation gives CASSLDSGSRGYTF. This chain connects TRBV5-1 to TRBJ1-2; D gene unclear. Germline V gives CDR1 SGHRS, CDR2 YFSETQ. V was pared by 0 bases and J by 8 bases, with 14 bases between. The CDR3 runs to 14 residues.

The chain employs TRBV15 and TRBJ1-2, with D unclear. The V gene lost 4 bases and the J gene lost 2 bases, with 11 bases spanning the gap. The CDR3 runs to 14 residues. Germline V gives CDR1 LNHNV, CDR2 YYDKDF (reference sequence). The CDR3 reads CATSTGISNYGYTF. CDR3 in DNA: TGTGCCACCAGCACGGGAATAAGCAACTATGGCTACACCTTC.